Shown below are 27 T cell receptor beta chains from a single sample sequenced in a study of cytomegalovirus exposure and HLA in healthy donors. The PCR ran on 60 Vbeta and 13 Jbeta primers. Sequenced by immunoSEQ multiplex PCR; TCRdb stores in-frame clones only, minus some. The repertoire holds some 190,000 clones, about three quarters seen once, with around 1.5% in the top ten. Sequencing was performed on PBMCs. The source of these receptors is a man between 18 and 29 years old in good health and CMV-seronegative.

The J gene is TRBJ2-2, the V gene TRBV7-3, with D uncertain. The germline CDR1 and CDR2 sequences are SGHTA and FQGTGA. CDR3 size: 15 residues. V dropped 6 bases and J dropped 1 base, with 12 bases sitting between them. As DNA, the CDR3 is TGTGCCAGCAGACCTAACTCGGGGAACACCGGGGAGCTGTTTTTT. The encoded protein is CASRPNSGNTGELFF.

DNA of the CDR3: TGCGCCAGCAGCTTGGGGACGGGGTCCTATAATTCACCCCTCCACTTT. Translation gives CASSLGTGSYNSPLHF. The chain carries TRBV5-1 and TRBJ1-6; D unclear. The ends were cut back, 0 bases at V and 1 base at J, with 8 bases in the middle. CDR3 length: 16 amino acids. CDR1 and CDR2 from the germline V gene are SGHRS and YFSETQ. Variable domain in full (rest from reference TRBV5-1 and TRBJ1-6): KAGVTQTPRYLIKTRGQQVTLSCSPISGHRSVSWYQQTPGQGLQFLFEYFSETQRNKGNFPGRFSGRQFSNSRSEMNVSTLELGDSALYLCASSLGTGSYNSPLHFGNGTRLTVT.

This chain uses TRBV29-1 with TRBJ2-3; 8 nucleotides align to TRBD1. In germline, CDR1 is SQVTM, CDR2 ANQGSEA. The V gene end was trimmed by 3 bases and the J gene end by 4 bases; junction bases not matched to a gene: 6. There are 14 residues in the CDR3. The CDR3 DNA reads TGCAGCGTTGACGGCAGGGGGCAATCAGATACGCAGTATTTT. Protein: CSVDGRGQSDTQYF.

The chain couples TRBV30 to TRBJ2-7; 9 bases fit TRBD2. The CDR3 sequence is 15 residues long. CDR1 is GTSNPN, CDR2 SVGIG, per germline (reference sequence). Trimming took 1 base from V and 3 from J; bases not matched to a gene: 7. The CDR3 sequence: CAWSGWREGGYEQYF. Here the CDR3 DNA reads TGTGCCTGGAGTGGATGGCGGGAGGGCGGCTACGAGCAGTACTTC. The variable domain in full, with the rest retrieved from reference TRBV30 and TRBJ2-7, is SQTIHQWPATLVQPVGSPLSLECTVEGTSNPNLYWYRQAAGRGLQLLFYSVGIGQISSEVPQNLSASRPQDRQFILSSKKLLLSDSGFYLCAWSGWREGGYEQYFGPGTRLTVT.

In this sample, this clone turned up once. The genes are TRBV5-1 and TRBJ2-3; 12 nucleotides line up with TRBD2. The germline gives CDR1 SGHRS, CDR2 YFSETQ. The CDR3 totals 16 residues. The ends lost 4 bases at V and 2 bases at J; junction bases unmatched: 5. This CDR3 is CASSIWTSGTTDTQYF. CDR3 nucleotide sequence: TGCGCCAGCAGCATATGGACTAGCGGGACCACAGATACGCAGTATTTT.

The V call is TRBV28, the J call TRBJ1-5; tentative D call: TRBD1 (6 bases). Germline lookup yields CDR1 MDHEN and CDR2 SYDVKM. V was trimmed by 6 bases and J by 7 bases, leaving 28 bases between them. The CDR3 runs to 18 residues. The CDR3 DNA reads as TGTGCCAGCAGACGCGACCGGGACAACACTAAGGGTAGCCAGCCCCAGCATTTT. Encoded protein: CASRRDRDNTKGSQPQHF.

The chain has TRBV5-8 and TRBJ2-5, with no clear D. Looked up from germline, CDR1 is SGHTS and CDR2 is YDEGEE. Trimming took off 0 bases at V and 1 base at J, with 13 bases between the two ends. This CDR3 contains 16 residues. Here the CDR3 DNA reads TGTGCCAGCAGCTTGGGTGACGTTGACATCCAAGAGACCCAGTACTTC. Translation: CASSLGDVDIQETQYF.

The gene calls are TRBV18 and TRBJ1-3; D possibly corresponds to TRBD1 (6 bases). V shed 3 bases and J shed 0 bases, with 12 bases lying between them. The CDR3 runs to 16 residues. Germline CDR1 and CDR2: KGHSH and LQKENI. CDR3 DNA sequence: TGTGCCAGCTCACCCGTCGACAGGAGCTCTGGAAACACCATATATTTT. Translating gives CASSPVDRSSGNTIYF.

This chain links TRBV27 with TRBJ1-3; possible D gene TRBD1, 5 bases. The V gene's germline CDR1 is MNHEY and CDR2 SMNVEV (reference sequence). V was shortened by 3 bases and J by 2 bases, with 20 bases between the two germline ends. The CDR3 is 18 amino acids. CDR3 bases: TGTGCCAGCAGTTTTGCTTCCTGGGGGGAACAACCTGGAAACACCATATATTTT. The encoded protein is CASSFASWGEQPGNTIYF.

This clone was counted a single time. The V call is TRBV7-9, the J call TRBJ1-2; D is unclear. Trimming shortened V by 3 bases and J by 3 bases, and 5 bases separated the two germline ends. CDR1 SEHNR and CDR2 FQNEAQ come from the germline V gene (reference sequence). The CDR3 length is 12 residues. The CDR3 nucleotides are TGTGCCAGCAGCTTGGAGTACTATGGCTACACCTTC. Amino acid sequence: CASSLEYYGYTF.

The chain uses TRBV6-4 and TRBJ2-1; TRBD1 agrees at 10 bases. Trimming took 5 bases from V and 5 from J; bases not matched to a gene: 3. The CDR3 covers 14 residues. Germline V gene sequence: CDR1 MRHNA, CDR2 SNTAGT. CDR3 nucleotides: TGTGCCAGCAGTCGGACAGGGGGGGACAATGAGCAGTTCTTC. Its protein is CASSRTGGDNEQFF.

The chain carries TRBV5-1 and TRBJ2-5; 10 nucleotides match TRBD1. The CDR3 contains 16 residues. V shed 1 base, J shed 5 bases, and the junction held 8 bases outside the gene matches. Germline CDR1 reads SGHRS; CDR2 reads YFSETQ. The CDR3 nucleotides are TGCGCCAGCAGCTTGCCGGGGACAGGGGCCGGCGAGACCCAGTACTTC. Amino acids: CASSLPGTGAGETQYF.

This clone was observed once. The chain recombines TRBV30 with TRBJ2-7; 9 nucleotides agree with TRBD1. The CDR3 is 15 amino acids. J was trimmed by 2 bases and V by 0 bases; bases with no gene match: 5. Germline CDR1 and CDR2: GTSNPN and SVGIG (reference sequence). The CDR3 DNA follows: TGTGCCTGGAGTGTAGACAGGGGGTTCACCTACGAGCAGTACTTC. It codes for CAWSVDRGFTYEQYF.

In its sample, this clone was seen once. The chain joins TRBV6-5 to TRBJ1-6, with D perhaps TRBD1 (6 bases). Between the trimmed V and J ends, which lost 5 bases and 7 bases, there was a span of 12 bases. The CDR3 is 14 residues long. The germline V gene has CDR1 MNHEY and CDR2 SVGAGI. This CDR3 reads CASSQGRGNSPLHF. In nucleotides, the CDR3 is TGTGCCAGCAGTCAGGGGAGAGGGAATTCACCCCTCCACTTT.

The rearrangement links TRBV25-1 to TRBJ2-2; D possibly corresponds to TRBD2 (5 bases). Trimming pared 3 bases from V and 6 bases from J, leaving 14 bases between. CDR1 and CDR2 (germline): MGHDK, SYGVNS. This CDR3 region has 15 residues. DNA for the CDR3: TGTGCCAGCAGTGACCGCGGACTCAGATCCGGGGAGCTGTTTTTT. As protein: CASSDRGLRSGELFF.

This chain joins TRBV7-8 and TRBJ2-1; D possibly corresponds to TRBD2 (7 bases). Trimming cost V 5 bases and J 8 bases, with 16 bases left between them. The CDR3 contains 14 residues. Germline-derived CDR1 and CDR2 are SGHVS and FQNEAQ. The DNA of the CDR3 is TGTGCCAGCAGCCTAGTGAGGGGGGGGGATGAGCAGTTCTTC. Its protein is CASSLVRGGDEQFF. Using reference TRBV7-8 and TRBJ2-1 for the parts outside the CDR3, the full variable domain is GAGVSQSPRYKVAKRGQDVALRCDPISGHVSLFWYQQALGQGPEFLTYFQNEAQLDKSGLPSDRFFAERPEGSVSTLKIQRTQQEDSAVYLCASSLVRGGDEQFFGPGTRLTVL.

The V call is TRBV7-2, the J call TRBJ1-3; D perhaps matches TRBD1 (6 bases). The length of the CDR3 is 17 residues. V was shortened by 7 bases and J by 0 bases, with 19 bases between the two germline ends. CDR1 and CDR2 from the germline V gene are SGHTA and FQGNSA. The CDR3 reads CASTPGGGANSGNTIYF. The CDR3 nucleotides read TGTGCCAGCACCCCTGGGGGGGGCGCGAACTCTGGAAACACCATATATTTT.

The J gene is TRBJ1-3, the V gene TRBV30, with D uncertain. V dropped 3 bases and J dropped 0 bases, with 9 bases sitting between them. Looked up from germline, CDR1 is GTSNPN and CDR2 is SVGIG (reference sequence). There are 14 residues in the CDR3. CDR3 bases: TGTGCCTGGAGGCGAGGGAGCTCTGGAAACACCATATATTTT. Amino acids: CAWRRGSSGNTIYF.

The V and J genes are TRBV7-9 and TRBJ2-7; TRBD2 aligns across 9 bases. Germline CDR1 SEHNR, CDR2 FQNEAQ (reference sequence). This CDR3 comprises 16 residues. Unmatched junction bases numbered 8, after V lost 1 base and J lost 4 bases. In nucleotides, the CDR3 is TGTGCCAGCAGCTTAGGGGTAGCGGGGGCGGCTTACGAGCAGTACTTC. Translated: CASSLGVAGAAYEQYF.

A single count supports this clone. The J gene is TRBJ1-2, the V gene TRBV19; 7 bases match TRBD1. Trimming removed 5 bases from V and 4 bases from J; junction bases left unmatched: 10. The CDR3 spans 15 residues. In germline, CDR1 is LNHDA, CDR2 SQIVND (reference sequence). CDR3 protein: CASSRQTGSAYGYTF. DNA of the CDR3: TGTGCCAGTAGTCGACAGACAGGGAGTGCCTATGGCTACACCTTC.

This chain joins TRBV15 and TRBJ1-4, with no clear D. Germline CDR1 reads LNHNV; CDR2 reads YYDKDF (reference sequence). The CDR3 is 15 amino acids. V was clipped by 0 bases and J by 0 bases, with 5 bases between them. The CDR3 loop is CATSRDKTTNEKLFF. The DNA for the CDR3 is TGTGCCACCAGCAGAGATAAAACAACTAATGAAAAACTGTTTTTT. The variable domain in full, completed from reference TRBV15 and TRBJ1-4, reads DAMVIQNPRYQVTQFGKPVTLSCSQTLNHNVMYWYQQKSSQAPKLLFHYYDKDFNNEADTPDNFQSRRPNTSFCFLDIRSPGLGDTAMYLCATSRDKTTNEKLFFGSGTQLSVL.

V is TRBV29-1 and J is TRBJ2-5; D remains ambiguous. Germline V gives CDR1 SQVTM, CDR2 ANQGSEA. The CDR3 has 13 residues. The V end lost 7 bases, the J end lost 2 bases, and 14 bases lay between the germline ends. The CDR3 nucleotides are TGCAGCGCTGCTCGTGGCGGTCAAGAGACCCAGTACTTC. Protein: CSAARGGQETQYF. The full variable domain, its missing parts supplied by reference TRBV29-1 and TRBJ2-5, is SAVISQKPSRDICQRGTSLTIQCQVDSQVTMMFWYRQQPGQSLTLIATANQGSEATYESGFVIDKFPISRPNLTFSTLTVSNMSPEDSSIYLCSAARGGQETQYFGPGTRLLVL.

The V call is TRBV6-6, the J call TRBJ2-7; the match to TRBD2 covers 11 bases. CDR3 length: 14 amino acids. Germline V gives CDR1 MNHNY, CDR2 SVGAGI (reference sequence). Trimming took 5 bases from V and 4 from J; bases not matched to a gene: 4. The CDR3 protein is CASSRLAGQYEQYF. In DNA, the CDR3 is TGTGCCAGCAGTCGACTAGCGGGGCAGTACGAGCAGTACTTC.

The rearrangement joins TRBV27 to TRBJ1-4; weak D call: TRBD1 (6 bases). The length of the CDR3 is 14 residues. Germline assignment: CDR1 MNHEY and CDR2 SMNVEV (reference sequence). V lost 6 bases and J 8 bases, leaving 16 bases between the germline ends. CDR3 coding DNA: TGTGCCAGCAGGCCCCCCGGGGGGCGGGAAAAACTGTTTTTT. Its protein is CASRPPGGREKLFF.

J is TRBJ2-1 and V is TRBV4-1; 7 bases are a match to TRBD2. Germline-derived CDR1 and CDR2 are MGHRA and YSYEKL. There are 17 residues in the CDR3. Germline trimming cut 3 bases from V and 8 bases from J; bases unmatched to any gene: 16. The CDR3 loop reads CASSQFPAFGGGDEQFF. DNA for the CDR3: TGCGCCAGCAGCCAGTTCCCAGCTTTTGGGGGAGGGGATGAGCAGTTCTTC.

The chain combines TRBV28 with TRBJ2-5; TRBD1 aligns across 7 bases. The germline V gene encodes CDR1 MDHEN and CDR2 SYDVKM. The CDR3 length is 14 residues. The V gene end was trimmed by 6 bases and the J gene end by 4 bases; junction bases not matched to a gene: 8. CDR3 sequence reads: CASRARDSPETQYF. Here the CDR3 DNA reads TGTGCCAGCAGGGCCCGGGACAGCCCAGAGACCCAGTACTTC.

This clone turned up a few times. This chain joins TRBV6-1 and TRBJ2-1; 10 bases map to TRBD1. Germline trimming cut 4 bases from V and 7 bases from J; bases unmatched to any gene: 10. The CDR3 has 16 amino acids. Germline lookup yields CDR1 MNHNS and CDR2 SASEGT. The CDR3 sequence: CASSARQGATRNEQFF. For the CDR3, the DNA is TGTGCCAGCAGTGCCCGACAGGGGGCTACTCGGAATGAGCAGTTCTTC.